The text below deals with one T cell receptor (beta chain). The data stem from a study of CD8 T cells in Susac syndrome. Study overall: Intravenous immunoglobulin alone or corticosteroids were being given to patients with Susac syndrome at blood draw, unless they were therapy-naive.

CD8+ and CD4+ blood T cells underwent TCR beta sequencing. The patients with Susac syndrome were individuals who fulfilled the recently defined diagnostic criteria for disease that was either definite or probable. FACS was used to enrich TEMRA cells, whereas the CD8+ and CD4+ T cells were obtained by negative isolation. An input of about 0.5 to 1 ug of RNA was subjected to reverse transcription using random hexamers. TCRdb reprocessed the immunoSEQ multiplex PCR reads with MiXCR, giving one entry per CDR3 protein. The sample lists more than 200,000 distinct CDR3 sequences; roughly 93% were seen once. Germline trimming cut 9 bases from V and 0 bases from J; bases unmatched to any gene: 0. Germline V CDR1 and CDR2: SNHLY, FYNNEI. The CDR3 totals 13 residues.

The sequence was obtained from a human donor with Susac syndrome. J is TRBJ2-7 and V is TRBV2, with 12 bases matching TRBD1. Specimen: CD4+ T cells from PBMCs. This CDR3 reads CARGQGASYEQYF. In DNA form, the CDR3 reads TGTGCCAGGGGACAGGGGGCCTCCTACGAGCAGTACTTC. The complete variable domain, with remaining parts taken from reference TRBV2 and TRBJ2-7, reads EPEVTQTPSHQVTQMGQEVILRCVPISNHLYFYWYRQILGQKVEFLVSFYNNEISEKSEIFDDQFSVERPDGSNFTLKIRSTKLEDSAMYFCARGQGASYEQYFGPGTRLTVT.